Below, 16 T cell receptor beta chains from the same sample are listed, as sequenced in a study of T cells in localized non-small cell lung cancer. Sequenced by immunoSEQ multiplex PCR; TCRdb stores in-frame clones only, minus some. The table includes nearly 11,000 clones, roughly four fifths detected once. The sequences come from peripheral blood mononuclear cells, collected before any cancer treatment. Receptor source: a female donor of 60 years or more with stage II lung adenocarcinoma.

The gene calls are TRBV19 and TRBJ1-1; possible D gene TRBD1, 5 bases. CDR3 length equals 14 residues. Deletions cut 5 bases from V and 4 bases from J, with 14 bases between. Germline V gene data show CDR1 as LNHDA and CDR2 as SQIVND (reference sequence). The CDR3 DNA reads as TGTGCCAGTAGTGTACAGGTCGGGAGCACTGAAGCTTTCTTT. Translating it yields CASSVQVGSTEAFF.

The CDR3 sequence is CASSPPLRRGYTF. For the CDR3, the DNA is TGTGCCAGCAGCCCTCCCCTCAGGAGGGGCTACACCTTC. The chain recombines TRBV16 with TRBJ1-2; D unclear. The CDR3 covers 13 residues. Germline V CDR1 and CDR2: KGHSY, FQNENV. V lost 4 bases and J lost 8, with 14 bases in between.

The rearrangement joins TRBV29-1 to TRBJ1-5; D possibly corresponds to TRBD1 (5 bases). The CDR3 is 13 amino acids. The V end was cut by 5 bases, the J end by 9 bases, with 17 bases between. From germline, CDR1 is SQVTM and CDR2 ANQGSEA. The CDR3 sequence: CSVRWGPRGPQHF. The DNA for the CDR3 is TGCAGCGTTCGGTGGGGCCCTCGAGGGCCCCAGCATTTT.

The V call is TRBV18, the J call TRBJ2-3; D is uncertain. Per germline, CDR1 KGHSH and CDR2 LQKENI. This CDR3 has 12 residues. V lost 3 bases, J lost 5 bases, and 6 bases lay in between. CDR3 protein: CASSPLGDTQYF. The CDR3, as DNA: TGTGCCAGCTCACCCCTCGGAGATACGCAGTATTTT. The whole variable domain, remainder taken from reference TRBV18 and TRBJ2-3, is NAGVMQNPRHLVRRRGQEARLRCSPMKGHSHVYWYRQLPEEGLKFMVYLQKENIIDESGMPKERFSAEFPKEGPSILRIQQVVRGDSAAYFCASSPLGDTQYFGPGTRLTVL.

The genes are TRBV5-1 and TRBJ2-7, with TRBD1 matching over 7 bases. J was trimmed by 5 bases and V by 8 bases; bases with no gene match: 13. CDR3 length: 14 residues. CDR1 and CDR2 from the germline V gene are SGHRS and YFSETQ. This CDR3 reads CASGRWAGGNEQYF. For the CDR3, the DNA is TGCGCCAGTGGCCGGTGGGCAGGGGGAAACGAGCAGTACTTC.

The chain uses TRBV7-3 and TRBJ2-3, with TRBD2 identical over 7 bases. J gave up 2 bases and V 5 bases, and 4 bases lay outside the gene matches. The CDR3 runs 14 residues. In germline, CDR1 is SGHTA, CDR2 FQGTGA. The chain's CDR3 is CASSTGGATDTQYF. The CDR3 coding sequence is TGTGCCAGCAGCACGGGAGGCGCCACAGATACGCAGTATTTT.

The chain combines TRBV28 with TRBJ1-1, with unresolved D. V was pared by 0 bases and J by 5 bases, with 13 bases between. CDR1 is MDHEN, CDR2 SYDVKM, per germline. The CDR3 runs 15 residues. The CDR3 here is CASSLWGRRRTEAFF. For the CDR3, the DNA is TGTGCCAGCAGTTTATGGGGCAGGAGGAGGACTGAAGCTTTCTTT.

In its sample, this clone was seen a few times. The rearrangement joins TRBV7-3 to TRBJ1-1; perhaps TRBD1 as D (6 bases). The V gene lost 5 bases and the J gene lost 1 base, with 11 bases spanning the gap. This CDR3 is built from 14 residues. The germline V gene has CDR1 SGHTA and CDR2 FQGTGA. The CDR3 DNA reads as TGTGCCAGCAGCGCGCAGGGGCCGAACACTGAAGCTTTCTTT. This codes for CASSAQGPNTEAFF.

Here the CDR3 reads CASSQPDYGYTF. The CDR3 DNA is TGCGCCAGCAGCCAGCCCGACTATGGCTACACCTTC. The chain employs TRBV4-1 and TRBJ1-2; D is unresolved. The CDR3 runs 12 residues. Deletions cut 3 bases from V and 3 bases from J, with 5 bases between. Germline loops: CDR1 MGHRA, CDR2 YSYEKL.

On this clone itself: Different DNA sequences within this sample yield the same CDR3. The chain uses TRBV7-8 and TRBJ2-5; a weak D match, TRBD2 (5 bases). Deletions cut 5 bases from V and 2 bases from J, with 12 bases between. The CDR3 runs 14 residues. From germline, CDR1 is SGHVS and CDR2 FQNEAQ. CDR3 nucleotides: TGTGCCAGCAGCCAGGAACTAGAACAAGAGACCCAGTACTTC. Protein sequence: CASSQELEQETQYF.

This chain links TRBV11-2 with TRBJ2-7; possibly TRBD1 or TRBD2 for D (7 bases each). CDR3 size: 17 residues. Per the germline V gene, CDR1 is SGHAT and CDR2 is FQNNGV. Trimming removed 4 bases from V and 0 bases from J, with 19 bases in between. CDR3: CASSSLRGGQSSYEQYF. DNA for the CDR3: TGTGCCAGCAGCTCCCTCAGGGGGGGACAGAGCTCCTACGAGCAGTACTTC.

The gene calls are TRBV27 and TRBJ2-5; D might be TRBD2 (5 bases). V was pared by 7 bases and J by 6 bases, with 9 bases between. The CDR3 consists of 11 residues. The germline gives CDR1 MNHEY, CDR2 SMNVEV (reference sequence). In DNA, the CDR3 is TGTGCCAGCACCCTCGGGAAGACCCAGTACTTC. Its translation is CASTLGKTQYF.

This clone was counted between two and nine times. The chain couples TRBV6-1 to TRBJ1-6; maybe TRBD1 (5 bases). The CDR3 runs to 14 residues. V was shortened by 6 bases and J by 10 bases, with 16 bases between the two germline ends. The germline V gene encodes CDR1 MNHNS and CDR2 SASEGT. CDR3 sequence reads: CASRRDPGRSPLHF. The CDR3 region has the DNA TGTGCCAGCAGACGGGACCCCGGACGGTCACCCCTCCACTTT.

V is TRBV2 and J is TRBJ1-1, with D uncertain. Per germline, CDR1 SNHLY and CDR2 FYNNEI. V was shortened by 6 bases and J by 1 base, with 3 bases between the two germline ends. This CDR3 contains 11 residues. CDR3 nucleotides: TGTGCCAGCAGCTGGAACACTGAAGCTTTCTTT. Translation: CASSWNTEAFF.

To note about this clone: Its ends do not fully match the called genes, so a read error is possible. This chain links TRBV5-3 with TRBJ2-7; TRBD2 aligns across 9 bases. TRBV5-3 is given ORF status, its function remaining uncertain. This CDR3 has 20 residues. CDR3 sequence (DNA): TGTGCCAGACGCTTGGCCCGGGGCGGGGGGGCCGTAGCATCCTCCTTCGAGCAGTACTTC. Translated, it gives CARRLARGGGAVASSFEQYF.

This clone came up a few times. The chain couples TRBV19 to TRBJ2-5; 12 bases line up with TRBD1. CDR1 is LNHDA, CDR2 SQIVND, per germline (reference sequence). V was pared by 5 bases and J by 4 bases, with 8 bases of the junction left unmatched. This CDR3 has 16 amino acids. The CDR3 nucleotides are TGTGCCAGTAGTCCAACTCGGGACAGGGGGCGAGAGACCCAGTACTTC. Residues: CASSPTRDRGRETQYF.